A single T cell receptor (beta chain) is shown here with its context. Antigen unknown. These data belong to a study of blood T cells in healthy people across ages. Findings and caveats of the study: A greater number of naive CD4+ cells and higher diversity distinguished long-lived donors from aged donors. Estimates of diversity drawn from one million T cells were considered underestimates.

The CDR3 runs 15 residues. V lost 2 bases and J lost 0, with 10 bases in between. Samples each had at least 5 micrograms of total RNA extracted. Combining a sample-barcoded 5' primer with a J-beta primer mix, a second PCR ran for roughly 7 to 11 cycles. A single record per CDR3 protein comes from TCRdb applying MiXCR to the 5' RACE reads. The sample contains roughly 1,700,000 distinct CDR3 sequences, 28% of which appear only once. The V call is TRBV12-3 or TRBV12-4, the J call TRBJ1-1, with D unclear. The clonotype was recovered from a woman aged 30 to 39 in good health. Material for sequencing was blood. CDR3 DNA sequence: TGTGCCAGCAGTTTAAATGAGGTCATGAACACTGAAGCTTTCTTT. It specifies CASSLNEVMNTEAFF.